This T cell receptor beta chain was retrieved from a study of OX40 agonist ivuxolimab in advanced cancers. Remarks on this clone: What it binds is unknown.

Broader study findings: With doses of 0.1 to 3.0 mg/kg, CD4+ and CD8+ blood T cells had undergone clonal expansion by week 6. Among the lowest levels of clonal expansion were found in partial responders at 0.1-3.0 mg/kg.

Data came from immunoSEQ multiplex PCR; TCRdb stores just in-frame clones and leaves some out. The sample lists about 28,000 clones; more than 75% were seen once. Germline CDR1 reads SGHTA; CDR2 reads FQGNSA. The CDR3 runs to 16 residues. V dropped 2 bases and J dropped 6 bases, with 19 bases sitting between them. This sequence joins TRBV7-2 and TRBJ1-2; D gene ambiguous. The sample here was CD4+ or CD8+ T cells sorted from blood, taken in a trial of the OX40 agonist ivuxolimab. This TCR was recovered from an adult with an advanced solid tumor such as melanoma, head and neck, liver or kidney cancer. The CDR3 DNA reads TGTGCCAGCAGCTTACGATTTGGGAGTTCTTGGGATGGCTACACCTTC. Its protein is CASSLRFGSSWDGYTF.